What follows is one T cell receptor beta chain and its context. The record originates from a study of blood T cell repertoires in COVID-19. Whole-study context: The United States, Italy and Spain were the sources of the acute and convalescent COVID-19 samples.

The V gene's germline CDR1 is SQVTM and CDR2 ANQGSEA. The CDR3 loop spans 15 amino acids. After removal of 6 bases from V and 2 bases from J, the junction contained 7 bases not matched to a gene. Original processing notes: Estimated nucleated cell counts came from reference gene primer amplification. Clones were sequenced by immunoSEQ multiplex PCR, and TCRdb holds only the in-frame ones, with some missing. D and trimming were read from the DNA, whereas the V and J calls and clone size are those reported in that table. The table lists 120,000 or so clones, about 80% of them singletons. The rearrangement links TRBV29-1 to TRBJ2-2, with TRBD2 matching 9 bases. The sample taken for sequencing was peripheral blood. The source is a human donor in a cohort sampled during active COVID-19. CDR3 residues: CSVILAGGNTGELFF. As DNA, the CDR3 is TGCAGCGTAATACTAGCGGGTGGAAACACCGGGGAGCTGTTTTTT.